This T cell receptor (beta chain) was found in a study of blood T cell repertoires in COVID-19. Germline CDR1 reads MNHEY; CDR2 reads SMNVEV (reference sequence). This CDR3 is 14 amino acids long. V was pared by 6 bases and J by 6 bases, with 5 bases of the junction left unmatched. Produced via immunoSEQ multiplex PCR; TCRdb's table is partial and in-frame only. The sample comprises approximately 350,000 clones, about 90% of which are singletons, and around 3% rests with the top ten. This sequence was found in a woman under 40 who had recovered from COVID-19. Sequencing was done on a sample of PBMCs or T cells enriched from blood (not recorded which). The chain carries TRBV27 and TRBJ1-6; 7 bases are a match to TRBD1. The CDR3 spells CASRQGQINSPLHF. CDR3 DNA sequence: TGTGCCAGCAGGCAGGGACAGATTAATTCACCCCTCCACTTT.